This T cell receptor beta chain was documented in a study of T cell responses to AZD1222 COVID-19 vaccine. Regarding the study as a whole: Donors in the cohort were predominantly white British and more often female, and clonal diversity was possibly underestimated. Two AZD1222 doses significantly raised spike-specific TCR breadth and depth over controls. Mapped onto spike, vaccine-associated CD4 TCRs spanned it and were dominant at 160-218 and 743-854.

The germline V gene has CDR1 LGHDT and CDR2 YNNKEL (reference sequence). The CDR3 totals 13 residues. Trimming removed 0 bases at V and 8 bases at J, with 10 bases between. Assay: immunoSEQ multiplex PCR; the TCRdb copy retains only in-frame clones and omits some. The table includes about 100,000 clones, 90% detected once. On this clone itself: Its target is not known.

Sequenced here: peripheral blood, sampled on day 0 of AZD1222 vaccination. The chain combines TRBV3-1 (or the pseudogene TRBV3-2) with TRBJ1-2; D is unresolved. The clonotype comes from an adult in good health. For the CDR3, the DNA is TGTGCCAGCAGCCAAGACCTGCTTGGCGGCTACACCTTC. It translates to CASSQDLLGGYTF.